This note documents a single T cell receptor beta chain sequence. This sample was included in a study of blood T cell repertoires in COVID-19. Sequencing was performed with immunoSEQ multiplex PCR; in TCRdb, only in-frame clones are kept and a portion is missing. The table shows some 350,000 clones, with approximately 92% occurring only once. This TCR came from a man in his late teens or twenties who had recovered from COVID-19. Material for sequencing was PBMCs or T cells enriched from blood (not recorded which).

CDR3 loop: CASSPFETASSYNEQFF. The CDR3, as DNA: TGCGCCAGCAGCCCCTTCGAGACGGCTAGCTCCTACAATGAGCAGTTCTTC. V and J are TRBV4-1 and TRBJ2-1; D unresolved. CDR1 is MGHRA, CDR2 YSYEKL, per germline. This CDR3 is built from 17 residues. The V end lost 4 bases, the J end lost 0 bases, and 16 bases lay between the germline ends.